This T cell receptor (beta chain) was found in a study of blood T cells in healthy people across ages. Germline V gives CDR1 MGHRA, CDR2 YSYEKL. The trim removed 3 bases at V and 3 bases at J, leaving 15 bases unmatched. The CDR3 covers 18 residues. The study's findings and limits: Unsorted PBMCs prevented conclusive naive versus antigen-experienced comparison.

The use of a sample-barcoded 5' primer and a J-beta primer mix characterized a second PCR of about 7 to 12 cycles. TCRdb itself ran the 5' RACE reads through MiXCR, one entry per CDR3 protein. The sample yields about 1.4 million distinct CDR3 sequences, roughly 59% seen once. Points on this clonotype: Its antigen is as yet unknown.

The amount of total RNA extracted per sample was at least 5.5 micrograms. The specimen was blood. This chain uses TRBV4-1 with TRBJ2-7; TRBD2 agrees at 9 bases. The source is a man between 18 and 35 years old in good health. CDR3 residues: CASSHAGGLAPSVYEQYF. Written as DNA, the CDR3 is TGCGCCAGCAGCCACGCAGGGGGACTAGCCCCTTCAGTCTACGAGCAGTACTTC.